The rows below give T cell receptor beta chains drawn from one sample of a study of blood T cell repertoires in COVID-19. Clones were read by immunoSEQ multiplex PCR, and TCRdb kept only the in-frame ones, dropping some. There are tens of thousands of clones in the sample; around 85% occur only once, and around 18% lies in the top ten. The specimen sequenced was peripheral blood. The receptors here all came from a human donor in a cohort sampled during active COVID-19. Each CDR3 is given with its conserved first and last residue. D genes are given only for firm matches. Not all rows give a size; the values are once, few, many and, for expanded clones, a class.

v_call	j_call	d_call	clone_size	cdr3_nt	cdr3_aa
TRBV19	TRBJ2-2	-	-	TGTGCCAGTAGTATAGCTGTCACCGGGGAGCTGTTTTTT	CASSIAVTGELFF
TRBV19	TRBJ2-1	TRBD2	-	TGTGCCAGTAGGTCCGTGGGGAGTAGCGGGGGTAATGAGCAGTTCTTC	CASRSVGSSGGNEQFF
TRBV7-8	TRBJ2-5	TRBD2	-	TGTGCCAGCAGCCCCCGGACTAGCTTGGAGACCCAGTACTTC	CASSPRTSLETQYF
TRBV10-3	TRBJ1-2	TRBD1	-	TGTGCCATCAGTACGGGACAGGGGTATGGCTACACCTTC	CAISTGQGYGYTF
TRBV7-9	TRBJ1-5	TRBD1	-	TGTGCCAGCAGCCTGCAGGGGGGCCAGCCCCAGCATTTT	CASSLQGGQPQHF
TRBV3-1/TRBV3-2	TRBJ2-1	TRBD1	-	TGTGCCAGCAGCACCGGGACAGGGACAAATGAGCAGTTCTTC	CASSTGTGTNEQFF
TRBV4-2	TRBJ1-2	-	-	TGTGCCAGCAGCCAAGTGGGCGGGGATGGCTACACCTTC	CASSQVGGDGYTF
TRBV5-5	TRBJ1-2	-	few	TGTGCCAGCAGCTTGGACAGGGACGGTTACACCTTC	CASSLDRDGYTF
TRBV5-8	TRBJ1-1	-	-	TGTGCCAGCAGCACAACCGCGGGGCAGCTAATGAACACTGAAGCTTTCTTT	CASSTTAGQLMNTEAFF
TRBV11-2	TRBJ2-2	TRBD1	-	TGTGCCAGCAGCCCCAGACAGGGTGGGGCCGGGGAGCTGTTTTTT	CASSPRQGGAGELFF
TRBV18	TRBJ1-1	-	-	TGTGCCAGCTCACCACCGTTGCAGGAGGGAACTGAAGCTTTCTTT	CASSPPLQEGTEAFF
TRBV7-9	TRBJ2-7	-	once	TGTGCCAGCAGCTCCGGGACCTACGAGCAGTACTTC	CASSSGTYEQYF
TRBV5-4	TRBJ1-6	TRBD1	-	TGTGCCAGCAGCCTGGGGACAGGCAATTCACCCCTCCACTTT	CASSLGTGNSPLHF
TRBV10-3	TRBJ1-1	TRBD1	-	TGTGCCATCAGTGACCCCTCAGGGGGGACTGAAGCTTTCTTT	CAISDPSGGTEAFF
TRBV7-2	TRBJ1-3	TRBD1	-	TGTGCCAGCAGCTCACAGGGGGCAGGTGGAAACACCATATATTTT	CASSSQGAGGNTIYF
TRBV9	TRBJ2-1	TRBD1	-	TGTGCCAGCAGCTCCACCTTCGACAGGGGGCAGTTCTTC	CASSSTFDRGQFF